This T cell receptor (beta chain) derives from a study of shared clonotypes between healthy human individuals. Study-wide results and limits: The sharing of about 5% of naive CD4 clonotypes was seen across a few donors.

Regarding this clone: Its antigen is not identified.

Sequenced by immunoSEQ multiplex PCR; TCRdb stores in-frame clones only, minus some. The repertoire holds about 960,000 clones, 70% to 85% seen once, with approximately 1.5% in the top ten. In germline, CDR1 is MNHNY, CDR2 SVGAGI (reference sequence). The germline V and J ends were trimmed by 5 bases and 10 bases, with 15 bases remaining between them. The CDR3 consists of 14 residues. A CD45RA-negative memory subset and a CD45RA+ naive subset were separated from the CD4+ cells. The sample taken for sequencing was memory CD4+ T cells sorted from blood. Subset meaning: CD45RA-negative fraction. This TCR derives from a man aged 18 to 30 in good health. The gene calls are TRBV6-6 and TRBJ1-6; D is perhaps TRBD1 (6 bases). This CDR3 reads CASSLQGRGSPLHF. For the CDR3, the DNA is TGTGCCAGCAGTCTCCAGGGGAGAGGCTCACCCCTCCACTTT.